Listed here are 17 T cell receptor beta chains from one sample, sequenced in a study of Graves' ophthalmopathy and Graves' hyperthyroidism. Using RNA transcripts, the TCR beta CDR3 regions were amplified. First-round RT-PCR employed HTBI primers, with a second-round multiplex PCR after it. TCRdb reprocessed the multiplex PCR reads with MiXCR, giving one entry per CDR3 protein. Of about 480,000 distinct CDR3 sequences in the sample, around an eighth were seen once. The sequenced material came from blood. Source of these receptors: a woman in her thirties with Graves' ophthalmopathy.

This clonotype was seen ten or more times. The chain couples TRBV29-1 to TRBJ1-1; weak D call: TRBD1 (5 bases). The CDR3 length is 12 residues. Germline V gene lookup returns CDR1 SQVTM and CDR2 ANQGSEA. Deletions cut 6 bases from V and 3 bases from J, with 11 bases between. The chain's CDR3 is CSVWDGDTEAFF. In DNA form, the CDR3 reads TGCAGCGTCTGGGACGGGGACACTGAAGCTTTCTTT.

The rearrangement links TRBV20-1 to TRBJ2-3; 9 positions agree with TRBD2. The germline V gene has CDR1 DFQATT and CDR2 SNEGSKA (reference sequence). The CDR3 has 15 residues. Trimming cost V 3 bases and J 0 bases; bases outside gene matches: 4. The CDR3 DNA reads TGCAGTGCTAGCCGCGGGGGGGGTAGCACAGATACGCAGTATTTT. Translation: CSASRGGGSTDTQYF.

The CDR3 spells CASSLGRDRIYGYTF. The CDR3 region has the DNA TGTGCCAGCAGCTTAGGAAGAGACAGGATCTATGGCTACACCTTC. The rearrangement uses TRBV11-2 and TRBJ1-2, with a tentative D call TRBD1 (6 bases). Germline CDR1 SGHAT, CDR2 FQNNGV. CDR3 length: 15 residues. Trimming shortened V by 1 base and J by 4 bases, and 13 bases separated the two germline ends.

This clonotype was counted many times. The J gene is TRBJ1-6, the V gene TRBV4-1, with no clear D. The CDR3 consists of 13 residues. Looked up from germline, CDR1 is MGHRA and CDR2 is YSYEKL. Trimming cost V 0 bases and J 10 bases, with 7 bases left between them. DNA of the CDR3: TGCGCCAGCAGCCAAGAACAGAGATCACCCCTCCACTTT. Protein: CASSQEQRSPLHF.

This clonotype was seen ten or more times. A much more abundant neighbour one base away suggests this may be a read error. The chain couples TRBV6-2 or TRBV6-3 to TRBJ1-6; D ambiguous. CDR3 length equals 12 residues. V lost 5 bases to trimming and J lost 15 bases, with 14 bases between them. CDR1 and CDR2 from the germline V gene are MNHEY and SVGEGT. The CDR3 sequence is CASSTDPFNLHF. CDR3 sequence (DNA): TGTGCCAGCAGTACCGACCCTTTTAACCTCCACTTT.

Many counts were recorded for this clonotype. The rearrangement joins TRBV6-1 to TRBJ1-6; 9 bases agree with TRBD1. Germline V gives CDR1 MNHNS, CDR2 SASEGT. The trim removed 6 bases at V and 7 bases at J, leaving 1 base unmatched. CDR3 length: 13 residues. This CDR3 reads CASRDRGNSPLHF. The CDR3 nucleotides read TGTGCCAGCAGAGACAGGGGGAATTCACCCCTCCACTTT.

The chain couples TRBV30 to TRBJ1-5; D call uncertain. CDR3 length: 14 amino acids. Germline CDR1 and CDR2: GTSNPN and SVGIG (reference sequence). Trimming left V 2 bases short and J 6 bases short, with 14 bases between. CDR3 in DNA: TGTGCCTGGAGTTTTGCCTTTTCGGGTCAGCCCCAGCATTTT. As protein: CAWSFAFSGQPQHF.

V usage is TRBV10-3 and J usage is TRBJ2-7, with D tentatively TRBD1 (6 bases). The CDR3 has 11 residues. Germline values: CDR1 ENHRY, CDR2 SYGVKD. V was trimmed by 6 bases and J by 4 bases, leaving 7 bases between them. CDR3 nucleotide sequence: TGTGCCATCAGCACAGGGTACGAGCAGTACTTC. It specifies CAISTGYEQYF.

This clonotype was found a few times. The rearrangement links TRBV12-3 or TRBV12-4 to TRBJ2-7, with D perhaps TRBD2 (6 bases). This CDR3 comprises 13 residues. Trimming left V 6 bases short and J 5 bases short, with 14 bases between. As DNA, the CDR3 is TGTGCCAGCAGCTTGGGGACTCGCAACGAGCAGTACTTC. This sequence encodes CASSLGTRNEQYF.

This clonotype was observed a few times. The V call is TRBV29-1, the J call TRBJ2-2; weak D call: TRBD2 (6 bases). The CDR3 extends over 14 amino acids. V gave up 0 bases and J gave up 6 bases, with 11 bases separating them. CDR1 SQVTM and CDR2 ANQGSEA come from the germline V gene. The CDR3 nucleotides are TGCAGCGTTGAAGATTGGGGGGATCCCGGGGAGCTGTTTTTT. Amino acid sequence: CSVEDWGDPGELFF.

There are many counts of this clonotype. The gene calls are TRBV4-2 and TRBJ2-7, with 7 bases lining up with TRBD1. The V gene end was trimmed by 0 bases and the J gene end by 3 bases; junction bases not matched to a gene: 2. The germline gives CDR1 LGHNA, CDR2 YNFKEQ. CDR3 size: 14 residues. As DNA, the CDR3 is TGTGCCAGCAGCCAAGAACCAGGGGGCTACGAGCAGTACTTC. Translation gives CASSQEPGGYEQYF.

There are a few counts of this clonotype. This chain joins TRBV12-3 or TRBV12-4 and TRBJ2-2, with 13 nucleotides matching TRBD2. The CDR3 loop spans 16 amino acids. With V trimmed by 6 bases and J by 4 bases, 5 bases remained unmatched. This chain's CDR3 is CASRPGTSGITGELFF. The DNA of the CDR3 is TGTGCCAGCAGGCCCGGGACTAGCGGGATCACCGGGGAGCTGTTTTTT.

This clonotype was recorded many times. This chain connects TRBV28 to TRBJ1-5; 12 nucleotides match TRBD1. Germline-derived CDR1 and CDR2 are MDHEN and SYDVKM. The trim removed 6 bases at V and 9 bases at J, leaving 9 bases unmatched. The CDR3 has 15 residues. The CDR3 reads CASRTGTGGGRPQHF. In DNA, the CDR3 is TGTGCCAGCAGAACCGGGACAGGGGGCGGACGGCCCCAGCATTTT.

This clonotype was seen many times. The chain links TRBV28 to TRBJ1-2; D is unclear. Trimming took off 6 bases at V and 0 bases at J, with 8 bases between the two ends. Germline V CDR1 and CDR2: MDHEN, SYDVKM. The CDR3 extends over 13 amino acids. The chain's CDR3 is CASSGGTNYGYTF. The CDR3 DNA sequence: TGTGCCAGCAGCGGTGGGACTAACTATGGCTACACCTTC.

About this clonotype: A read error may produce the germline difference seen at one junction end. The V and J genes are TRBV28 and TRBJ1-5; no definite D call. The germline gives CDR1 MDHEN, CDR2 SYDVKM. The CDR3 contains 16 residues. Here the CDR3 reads CVSGRVGRELNQPQHF. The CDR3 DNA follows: TGTGTCAGCGGAAGGGTCGGCCGGGAGCTCAATCAGCCCCAGCATTTT.

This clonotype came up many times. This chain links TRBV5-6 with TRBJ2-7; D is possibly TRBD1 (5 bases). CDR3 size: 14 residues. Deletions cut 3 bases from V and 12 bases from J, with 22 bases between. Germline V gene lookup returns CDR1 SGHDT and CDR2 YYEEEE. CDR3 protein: CASSSWQGAQTGYF. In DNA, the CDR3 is TGTGCCAGCAGCTCCTGGCAAGGGGCCCAGACCGGGTACTTC.

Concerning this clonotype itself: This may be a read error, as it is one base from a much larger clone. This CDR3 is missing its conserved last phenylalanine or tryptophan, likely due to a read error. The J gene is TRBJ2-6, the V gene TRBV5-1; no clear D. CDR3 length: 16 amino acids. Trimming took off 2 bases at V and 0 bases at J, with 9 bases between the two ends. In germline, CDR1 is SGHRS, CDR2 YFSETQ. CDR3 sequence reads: CASSFPPASGANVLTV. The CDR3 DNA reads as TGCGCCAGCAGCTTCCCCCCAGCCTCTGGGGCCAACGTCCTGACTGTC.